This TCR beta chain emerged from a study of CD8+CD57+ T cells in acquired aplastic anemia. As for the study in general: CD4+ and CD8+ cells, once sorted, gave DNA averaging about 3 ug. Read counts for CD4+ cells (from healthy donors) averaged roughly 10 million.

The CDR3 covers 13 residues. V lost 6 bases to trimming and J lost 6 bases, with 13 bases between them. The V gene's germline CDR1 is SGHTA and CDR2 FQGTGA. The template used for profiling TCR beta VDJ and CDR3 was genomic DNA. TCRdb passed the reads through MiXCR, listing each CDR3 protein once. The sample yields some 180,000 distinct CDR3 sequences, 46% seen once. The chain uses TRBV7-3 and TRBJ2-3, with unresolved D. Material: sorted CD4+, CD8+, or CD8+CD57+ T cells (not recorded which) from PBMCs. The sequence was collected from a human donor in good health. This CDR3 is CASSFDKRDTQYF. The CDR3 DNA reads as TGTGCCAGCAGTTTCGACAAGAGGGATACGCAGTATTTT.